This T cell receptor (beta chain) is from a study of PD-1 blockade in mismatch repair-deficient tumors. Study overall: Patients had approximately 11 mismatch repair-deficient cancer types, all previously treated and progressing.

Mismatch repair deficiency was confirmed in all patients, by PCR or immunohistochemistry. Three pembrolizumab responders had their TCRs sequenced. Germline-derived CDR1 and CDR2 are WNHNN and SYGVQD (reference sequence). Trimming took 3 bases from V and 9 from J, leaving 18 bases between them. The CDR3 loop spans 15 amino acids. TCRdb's table, derived via immunoSEQ multiplex PCR, lists solely in-frame clones and lacks some. Of about 100,000 clones in the sample, 70% to 85% were seen once. Sequenced here: peripheral blood, sampled approximately 8 months after starting pembrolizumab. This sequence originates from an adult with mismatch repair-deficient cancer. This sequence joins TRBV10-1 and TRBJ2-1; D is perhaps TRBD2 (6 bases). CDR3 sequence: CASSDQRLGGVEQFF. The CDR3 DNA reads as TGCGCCAGCAGTGACCAACGACTAGGAGGGGTTGAGCAGTTCTTC.